The source of this T cell receptor beta chain is a study of STAT5B mutations in CD4+ large granular lymphocyte leukemia. The wider study: The CDR3 'QG' motif was associated with a particular HLA allele among healthy donors.

The germline CDR1 and CDR2 sequences are SEHNR and FQNEAQ (reference sequence). Germline trimming cut 0 bases from V and 7 bases from J; bases unmatched to any gene: 7. This CDR3 comprises 16 residues. Whole-study findings and limits: 8/27 top patient clones versus 2/35 control clones were TRBV06-family.

Data came from immunoSEQ multiplex PCR; TCRdb stores just in-frame clones and leaves some out. The sample contains over 30,000 clones, 70% to 90% of which appear only once. A remark on this clone: Antigen: not known.

The TCR originated in a human donor in good health. What was sequenced was CD4+ T cells from blood buffy coats. The rearrangement links TRBV7-9 to TRBJ2-3; 10 bases are a match to TRBD2. In DNA, the CDR3 is TGTGCCAGCAGCTTAGCGTCGAGCGGGAGGGTTCATACGCAGTATTTT. Encoded protein: CASSLASSGRVHTQYF.